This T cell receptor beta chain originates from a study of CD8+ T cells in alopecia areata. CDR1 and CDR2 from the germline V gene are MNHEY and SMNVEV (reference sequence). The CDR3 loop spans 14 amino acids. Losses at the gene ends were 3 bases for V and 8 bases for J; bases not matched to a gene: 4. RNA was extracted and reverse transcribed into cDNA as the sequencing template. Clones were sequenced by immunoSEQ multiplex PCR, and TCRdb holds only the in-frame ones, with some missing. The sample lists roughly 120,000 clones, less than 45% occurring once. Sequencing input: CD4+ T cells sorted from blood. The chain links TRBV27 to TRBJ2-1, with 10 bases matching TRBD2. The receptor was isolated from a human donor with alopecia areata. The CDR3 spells CASSFGTSEYEQFF. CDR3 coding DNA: TGTGCCAGCAGTTTCGGGACTAGCGAGTATGAGCAGTTCTTC.